A single sample is the source of the 26 T cell receptor beta chains below, sequenced in a study of shared clonotypes between healthy human individuals. Naive CD8 cells, CD45RO-negative and positively selected for CCR7, excluded terminally differentiated effector memory CD45RA+ cells. Sequenced by immunoSEQ multiplex PCR; TCRdb stores in-frame clones only, minus some. The table lists some 2 million clones, approximately 94% of them singletons. Sequencing was performed on naive CD8+ T cells sorted from blood. These TCRs come from a man aged 18 to 30 in good health.

V and J are TRBV5-4 and TRBJ2-3; TRBD2 agrees at 14 bases. The V gene end was trimmed by 2 bases and the J gene end by 4 bases; junction bases not matched to a gene: 6. The CDR3 has 17 amino acids. Germline assignment: CDR1 SGHNT and CDR2 YYREEE (reference sequence). CDR3 bases: TGTGCCAGCAGCTTTAGACTAGCGGGAGGGCCCTCAGATACGCAGTATTTT. Translating gives CASSFRLAGGPSDTQYF. Full variable domain (missing parts from reference TRBV5-4 and TRBJ2-3): ETGVTQSPTHLIKTRGQQVTLRCSSQSGHNTVSWYQQALGQGPQFIFQYYREEENGRGNFPPRFSGLQFPNYSSELNVNALELDDSALYLCASSFRLAGGPSDTQYFGPGTRLTVL.

J is TRBJ2-7 and V is TRBV28; the match to TRBD1 covers 11 bases. CDR1 is MDHEN and CDR2 is SYDVKM in the germline V gene. The CDR3 extends over 14 amino acids. The junction had 9 bases not matched to a gene; V was cut back by 7 bases and J by 7 bases. CDR3: CASTWDRGVLEQYF. The CDR3 DNA reads as TGTGCCAGCACCTGGGACAGGGGGGTCTTGGAGCAGTACTTC.

V gene TRBV4-3 combines with J gene TRBJ2-7; 7 positions agree with TRBD1. The CDR3 is made up of 17 amino acids. Germline CDR1 is LGHNA and CDR2 is YSLEER. V dropped 0 bases and J dropped 3; count of bases not matched to a gene: 11. The CDR3 DNA sequence: TGCGCCAGCAGCCAAGAGCGGACAGGATTTTACGGCTACGAGCAGTACTTC. This translates into CASSQERTGFYGYEQYF.

V is TRBV14 and J is TRBJ2-7; D not certain. Looked up from germline, CDR1 is SGHDN and CDR2 is FVKESK. V was cut by 0 bases and J by 5 bases, with 8 bases left in between. The CDR3 has 13 residues. The CDR3 spells CASSQERADEQYF. The CDR3 DNA sequence: TGTGCCAGCAGCCAAGAAAGGGCAGACGAGCAGTACTTC.

For this clone: At the DNA level, this CDR3 is encoded by other sequences in the same sample as well. The J gene is TRBJ2-7, the V gene TRBV5-4; D is ambiguous. Germline V gene sequence: CDR1 SGHNT, CDR2 YYREEE (reference sequence). V was pared by 0 bases and J by 3 bases, with 7 bases between. This CDR3 contains 13 residues. The CDR3, as DNA: TGTGCCAGCAGCTTGGATAGAAGCTACGAGCAGTACTTC. This codes for CASSLDRSYEQYF.

V gene TRBV19 combines with J gene TRBJ2-7; TRBD1 matches 9 bases. Germline V lookup: CDR1 LNHDA, CDR2 SQIVND (reference sequence). V lost 10 bases, J lost 2 bases, and 6 bases stayed unmatched. This CDR3 has 13 amino acids. Written as DNA, the CDR3 is TGTGCCACCGGGACAGGGCTAACCTACGAGCAGTACTTC. Translating it yields CATGTGLTYEQYF. The whole variable domain, filled in from reference TRBV19 and TRBJ2-7, reads DGGITQSPKYLFRKEGQNVTLSCEQNLNHDAMYWYRQDPGQGLRLIYYSQIVNDFQKGDIAEGYSVSREKKESFPLTVTSAQKNPTAFYLCATGTGLTYEQYFGPGTRLTVT.

The chain carries TRBV4-3 and TRBJ1-2, with D tentatively TRBD1 (6 bases). CDR1 and CDR2 (germline): LGHNA, YSLEER. The V gene lost 0 bases and the J gene lost 6 bases, with 20 bases spanning the gap. There are 17 residues in the CDR3. Here the CDR3 reads CASSQDAEGGGLDGYTF. The CDR3 region has the DNA TGCGCCAGCAGCCAAGATGCCGAGGGTGGGGGGCTGGATGGCTACACCTTC.

This clone was recorded once. V is TRBV18 and J is TRBJ2-1; D is ambiguous. V lost 1 base to trimming and J lost 3 bases, with 10 bases between them. The V gene's germline CDR1 is KGHSH and CDR2 LQKENI. The CDR3 runs 15 residues. CDR3 loop: CASSPLGPIYNEQFF. In DNA form, the CDR3 reads TGTGCCAGCTCACCACTCGGACCGATCTACAATGAGCAGTTCTTC. Full variable domain (outside the CDR3, taken from reference TRBV18 and TRBJ2-1): NAGVMQNPRHLVRRRGQEARLRCSPMKGHSHVYWYRQLPEEGLKFMVYLQKENIIDESGMPKERFSAEFPKEGPSILRIQQVVRGDSAAYFCASSPLGPIYNEQFFGPGTRLTVL.

This chain links TRBV5-6 with TRBJ2-7, with D perhaps matching TRBD2 (6 bases). V was shortened by 3 bases and J by 7 bases, with 20 bases between the two germline ends. The length of the CDR3 is 15 residues. Germline V gene sequence: CDR1 SGHDT, CDR2 YYEEEE. The CDR3 DNA follows: TGTGCCAGCAGCTATTTAGGGGAGGTCTTGGGGGAGCAGTACTTC. Its protein is CASSYLGEVLGEQYF.

This chain joins TRBV5-1 and TRBJ2-7; D unclear. Deletions cut 0 bases from V and 3 bases from J, with 10 bases between. The CDR3 is 14 amino acids. Germline-derived CDR1 and CDR2 are SGHRS and YFSETQ. In DNA form, the CDR3 reads TGCGCCAGCAGCTTGGGGACCTCGAACTACGAGCAGTACTTC. It codes for CASSLGTSNYEQYF.

V usage is TRBV28 and J usage is TRBJ2-7; 8 bases map to TRBD2. In germline, CDR1 is MDHEN, CDR2 SYDVKM. CDR3 length equals 14 residues. The V segment lost 11 bases and the J segment 7 bases; nucleotides outside the gene matches: 16. The CDR3 region is CALAWAGGEREQYF. In DNA form, the CDR3 reads TGTGCCCTCGCGTGGGCGGGGGGAGAAAGAGAGCAGTACTTC.

This rearrangement joins TRBV5-4 to TRBJ1-2, with D unclear. The CDR3 loop spans 13 amino acids. The V and J ends lost 3 bases and 8 bases respectively, with 14 bases between them. From germline, CDR1 is SGHNT and CDR2 YYREEE (reference sequence). The CDR3 DNA sequence: TGTGCCAGCAGCTGGTCGAGGGCGTACGGCTACACCTTC. It yields the protein CASSWSRAYGYTF. Full variable domain (outside the CDR3, taken from reference TRBV5-4 and TRBJ1-2): ETGVTQSPTHLIKTRGQQVTLRCSSQSGHNTVSWYQQALGQGPQFIFQYYREEENGRGNFPPRFSGLQFPNYSSELNVNALELDDSALYLCASSWSRAYGYTFGSGTRLTVV.

This chain joins TRBV27 and TRBJ1-1; tentative D call: TRBD1 (5 bases). The ends were cut back, 1 base at V and 3 bases at J, with 15 bases in the middle. Germline V gene data show CDR1 as MNHEY and CDR2 as SMNVEV (reference sequence). CDR3 length equals 16 residues. CDR3 bases: TGTGCCAGCAGTTTATGGGGGTCAGTCGCTCACACTGAAGCTTTCTTT. This encodes CASSLWGSVAHTEAFF.

This rearrangement joins TRBV5-6 to TRBJ1-6; the D is unclear. Germline lookup yields CDR1 SGHDT and CDR2 YYEEEE. The CDR3 covers 13 residues. V lost 2 bases and J 7 bases, leaving 7 bases between the germline ends. In DNA, the CDR3 is TGTGCCAGCAGCTTTGGCCTGAATTCACCCCTCCACTTT. This codes for CASSFGLNSPLHF.

The gene calls are TRBV5-4 and TRBJ2-7; D might be TRBD2 (5 bases). With 3 bases removed from V and 4 bases from J, the gap between germline ends came to 14 bases. The CDR3 is made up of 14 amino acids. Germline V gene sequence: CDR1 SGHNT, CDR2 YYREEE (reference sequence). CDR3 protein: CASSSWETRYEQYF. CDR3 DNA sequence: TGTGCCAGCAGCTCATGGGAGACCCGATACGAGCAGTACTTC.

The chain employs TRBV28 and TRBJ1-5; no clear D. From germline, CDR1 is MDHEN and CDR2 SYDVKM. Between the trimmed V and J ends, which lost 1 base and 1 base, there was a span of 8 bases. The CDR3 is 15 residues long. The CDR3 reads CASSLYRGSNQPQHF. DNA of the CDR3: TGTGCCAGCAGTTTATATCGGGGAAGCAATCAGCCCCAGCATTTT.

This chain connects TRBV30 to TRBJ2-3; tentatively, D is TRBD1 or TRBD2 (5 bases each). Per the germline V gene, CDR1 is GTSNPN and CDR2 is SVGIG (reference sequence). The ends were cut back, 6 bases at V and 1 base at J, with 11 bases in the middle. The CDR3 is made up of 13 amino acids. The CDR3 region has the DNA TGTGCCTGTACTAGGGGTGGCACAGATACGCAGTATTTT. It is translated as CACTRGGTDTQYF.

The chain uses TRBV4-3 and TRBJ2-5; 8 bases are shared with TRBD2. Germline trimming cut 4 bases from V and 5 bases from J; bases unmatched to any gene: 6. The germline V gene has CDR1 LGHNA and CDR2 YSLEER. The CDR3 is 14 amino acids. Here the CDR3 DNA reads TGCGCCAGCAGCCTCAGCGGGAGCACGGAGACCCAGTACTTC. It yields the protein CASSLSGSTETQYF.

This clone has a handful of counts. The V call is TRBV5-4, the J call TRBJ2-7; D may match TRBD1 or TRBD2 (5 bases each). Germline CDR1 is SGHNT and CDR2 is YYREEE (reference sequence). The V end lost 2 bases, the J end lost 3 bases, and 12 bases lay between the germline ends. The CDR3 covers 14 residues. The CDR3 bases are TGTGCCAGCAGCTTCCAGGGCGGGCACTACGAGCAGTACTTC. Translation: CASSFQGGHYEQYF.

The chain links TRBV9 to TRBJ2-7; tentatively, D is TRBD1 (5 bases). V shed 4 bases and J shed 10 bases, with 18 bases lying between them. Per germline, CDR1 SGDLS and CDR2 YYNGEE. There are 13 residues in the CDR3. Here the CDR3 reads CASSSDTNNRQYF. The CDR3 DNA reads as TGTGCCAGCAGCTCGGACACCAACAATCGACAGTACTTC.

This chain links TRBV25-1 with TRBJ1-1; D is perhaps TRBD1 (5 bases). Trimming stripped 7 bases from V and 3 bases from J, with 12 bases between. CDR3 size: 13 residues. Per germline, CDR1 MGHDK and CDR2 SYGVNS. CDR3 in DNA: TGTGCCAGCATGGAGGGGAGCCACACTGAAGCTTTCTTT. Its translation is CASMEGSHTEAFF.

The chain recombines TRBV11-2 with TRBJ2-5, with unresolved D. The germline gives CDR1 SGHAT, CDR2 FQNNGV. Trimming cost V 5 bases and J 3 bases, with 22 bases left between them. The CDR3 loop spans 17 amino acids. As DNA, the CDR3 is TGTGCCAGCAGCCCATCACGGCCGTCAGCAGCCGAAGAGACCCAGTACTTC. This encodes CASSPSRPSAAEETQYF.

Turning to this clone: Other nucleotide sequences from this sample produce the same CDR3. The chain recombines TRBV11-2 with TRBJ2-7; no clear D. V was trimmed by 1 base and J by 0 bases, leaving 4 bases between them. CDR3 size: 13 residues. Germline CDR1 SGHAT, CDR2 FQNNGV. The CDR3: CASSLAGSYEQYF. DNA of the CDR3: TGTGCCAGCAGCTTAGCCGGCTCCTACGAGCAGTACTTC.

The V gene is TRBV6-5, the J gene TRBJ1-5; D gene ambiguous. Per germline, CDR1 MNHEY and CDR2 SVGAGI. The CDR3 runs 13 residues. Trimming shortened V by 7 bases and J by 7 bases, and 14 bases separated the two germline ends. CDR3 DNA: TGTGCCAGCACCGATGGGAGGAACCAGCCCCAGCATTTT. Protein product: CASTDGRNQPQHF.

The rearrangement joins TRBV19 to TRBJ2-2, with D maybe TRBD2 (5 bases). Trimming shortened V by 3 bases and J by 10 bases, and 15 bases separated the two germline ends. This CDR3 spans 14 amino acids. Per germline, CDR1 LNHDA and CDR2 SQIVND (reference sequence). CDR3 DNA: TGTGCCAGTAGTATTTCCGGAGGCTCCCCGGAGCTGTTTTTT. Residues: CASSISGGSPELFF.

The chain recombines TRBV9 with TRBJ2-3; the match to TRBD2 covers 9 bases. Trimming at V came to 4 bases and at J to 3 bases, leaving 9 bases not matched to a gene. The CDR3 covers 16 residues. The germline V gene has CDR1 SGDLS and CDR2 YYNGEE. The CDR3 DNA reads as TGTGCCAGCAGCCCTGCCTCGGGACTAGCAACAGATACGCAGTATTTT. This sequence encodes CASSPASGLATDTQYF.